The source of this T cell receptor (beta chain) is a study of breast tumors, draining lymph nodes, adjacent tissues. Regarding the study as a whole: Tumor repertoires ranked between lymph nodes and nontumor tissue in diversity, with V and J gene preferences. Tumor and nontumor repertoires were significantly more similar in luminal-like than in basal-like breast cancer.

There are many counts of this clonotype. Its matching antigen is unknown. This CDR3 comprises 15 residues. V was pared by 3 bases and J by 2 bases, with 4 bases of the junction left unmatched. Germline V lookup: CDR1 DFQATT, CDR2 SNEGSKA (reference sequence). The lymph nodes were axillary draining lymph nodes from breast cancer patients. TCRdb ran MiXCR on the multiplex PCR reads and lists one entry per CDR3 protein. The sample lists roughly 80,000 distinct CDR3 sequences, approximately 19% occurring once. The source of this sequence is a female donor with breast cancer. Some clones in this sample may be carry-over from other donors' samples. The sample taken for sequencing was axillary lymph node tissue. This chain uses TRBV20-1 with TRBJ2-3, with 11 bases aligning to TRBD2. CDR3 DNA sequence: TGCAGTGCTAGTAGACTAGCGGGGAACACAGATACGCAGTATTTT. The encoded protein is CSASRLAGNTDTQYF.